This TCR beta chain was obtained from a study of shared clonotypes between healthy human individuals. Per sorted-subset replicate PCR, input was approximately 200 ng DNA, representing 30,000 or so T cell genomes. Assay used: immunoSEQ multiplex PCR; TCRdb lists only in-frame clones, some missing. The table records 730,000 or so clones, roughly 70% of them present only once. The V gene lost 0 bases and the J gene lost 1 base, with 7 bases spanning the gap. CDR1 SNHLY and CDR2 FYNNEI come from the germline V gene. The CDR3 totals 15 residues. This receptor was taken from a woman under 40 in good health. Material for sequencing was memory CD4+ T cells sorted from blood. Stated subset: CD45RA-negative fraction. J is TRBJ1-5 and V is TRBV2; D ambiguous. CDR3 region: CASSEAARSNQPQHF. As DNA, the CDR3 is TGTGCCAGCAGTGAAGCGGCACGGAGCAATCAGCCCCAGCATTTT.